This T cell receptor (beta chain) was identified during a study of blood T cell repertoires in COVID-19. This table comes from immunoSEQ multiplex PCR, and its TCRdb copy is limited to in-frame clones, with some not included. The sample includes about 18,000 clones, about 90% of them seen just once. Sequences were obtained from peripheral blood. The sequence came from a man in his forties or fifties with active COVID-19.

The CDR3 here is CASSAQGGAEAFF. CDR3 bases: TGTGCCAGCAGTGCCCAGGGTGGGGCTGAAGCTTTCTTT. The chain is built from TRBV6-4 and TRBJ1-1, with D possibly being TRBD1 (5 bases). Germline lookup yields CDR1 MRHNA and CDR2 SNTAGT. This CDR3 region has 13 residues. Deletions cut 4 bases from V and 6 bases from J, with 12 bases between.